These 17 T cell receptor beta chains were sequenced from one sample in a study of cytomegalovirus exposure and HLA in healthy donors. Here immunoSEQ multiplex PCR was the method, and the copy in TCRdb shows in-frame clones only, minus some. The sample yields over 100,000 clones, more than 75% seen once. Sequencing was performed on PBMCs. The receptors shown here come from a woman between 18 and 30 years old in good health and CMV-seropositive.

CDR3 bases: TGTGCCAGCAGCACCAGGGGAGAGGGCTATGGCTACACCTTC. Protein product: CASSTRGEGYGYTF. The chain links TRBV6-1 to TRBJ1-2; a weak D match, TRBD1 (6 bases). Per germline, CDR1 MNHNS and CDR2 SASEGT. With 6 bases removed from V and 4 bases from J, the gap between germline ends came to 15 bases. This CDR3 has 14 residues.

V usage is TRBV18 and J usage is TRBJ2-3; D uncertain. V was cut by 6 bases and J by 1 base, with 14 bases left in between. This CDR3 region has 15 residues. Looked up from germline, CDR1 is KGHSH and CDR2 is LQKENI. The CDR3 here is CASSPTTAGTDTQYF. The CDR3 DNA follows: TGTGCCAGCTCCCCAACCACCGCAGGCACAGATACGCAGTATTTT.

The gene calls are TRBV4-3 and TRBJ1-1; 8 nucleotides match TRBD1. The germline gives CDR1 LGHNA, CDR2 YSLEER. The V gene end was trimmed by 1 base and the J gene end by 6 bases; junction bases not matched to a gene: 16. The CDR3 contains 18 residues. Here the CDR3 reads CASSQVVGQGLRNAEAFF. DNA of the CDR3: TGCGCCAGCAGCCAAGTAGTAGGACAGGGCTTGAGGAATGCTGAAGCTTTCTTT.

The V and J genes are TRBV2 and TRBJ2-1; TRBD2 matches at 12 bases. Germline loops: CDR1 SNHLY, CDR2 FYNNEI. With 9 bases clipped from V and 0 bases from J, the junction kept 6 bases outside the gene matches. This CDR3 has 16 amino acids. CDR3 nucleotide sequence: TGTGCCAGACCCGGGACTAGCGGGTCCTCCTACAATGAGCAGTTCTTC. The encoded protein is CARPGTSGSSYNEQFF. Drawing the rest from reference TRBV2 and TRBJ2-1, the complete variable domain is EPEVTQTPSHQVTQMGQEVILRCVPISNHLYFYWYRQILGQKVEFLVSFYNNEISEKSEIFDDQFSVERPDGSNFTLKIRSTKLEDSAMYFCARPGTSGSSYNEQFFGPGTRLTVL.

This chain connects TRBV15 to TRBJ2-7; 9 nucleotides agree with TRBD2. With 0 bases clipped from V and 1 base from J, the junction kept 13 bases outside the gene matches. CDR3 length: 19 residues. Per the germline V gene, CDR1 is LNHNV and CDR2 is YYDKDF (reference sequence). The CDR3 sequence: CATSREGGLAIGSSYEQYF. Here the CDR3 DNA reads TGTGCCACCAGCAGAGAGGGGGGACTAGCAATTGGGTCGTCCTACGAGCAGTACTTC.

V gene TRBV7-9 combines with J gene TRBJ2-7, with 7 bases identical to TRBD1. The V segment lost 1 base and the J segment 4 bases; nucleotides outside the gene matches: 4. The CDR3 is 14 amino acids. Germline V gene data show CDR1 as SEHNR and CDR2 as FQNEAQ (reference sequence). DNA of the CDR3: TGTGCCAGCAGCTTAGAAGGGGGCCTTTACGAGCAGTACTTC. Translated, it gives CASSLEGGLYEQYF.

The chain recombines TRBV7-9 with TRBJ1-1; D is ambiguous. This CDR3 is built from 13 residues. Trimming took off 5 bases at V and 0 bases at J, with 7 bases between the two ends. Germline CDR1 is SEHNR and CDR2 is FQNEAQ (reference sequence). CDR3 nucleotides: TGTGCCAGCAGCCAACAGTTGAACACTGAAGCTTTCTTT. This encodes CASSQQLNTEAFF.

The chain carries TRBV9 and TRBJ2-2; TRBD1 matches at 7 bases. Losses at the gene ends were 1 base for V and 2 bases for J; bases not matched to a gene: 5. Germline values: CDR1 SGDLS, CDR2 YYNGEE. The CDR3 has 16 residues. DNA of the CDR3: TGTGCCAGCAGCGTAAAGACAGGGCAAAACACCGGGGAGCTGTTTTTT. It encodes CASSVKTGQNTGELFF.

The V call is TRBV6-1, the J call TRBJ1-5, with D perhaps matching TRBD1 (5 bases). Trimming removed 8 bases at V and 5 bases at J, with 13 bases between. CDR1 MNHNS and CDR2 SASEGT come from the germline V gene. This CDR3 has 13 amino acids. In nucleotides, the CDR3 is TGTGCCAGCCATCTGGGGCGGCATCAGCCCCAGCATTTT. Translated: CASHLGRHQPQHF.

The CDR3 spells CASRSGTVEDVAEAFF. The DNA for the CDR3 is TGTGCCAGCAGGTCCGGGACAGTGGAAGACGTCGCTGAAGCTTTCTTT. The rearrangement links TRBV5-4 to TRBJ1-1, with 7 positions matching TRBD1. This CDR3 contains 16 residues. Germline V CDR1 and CDR2: SGHNT, YYREEE (reference sequence). With V trimmed by 5 bases and J by 6 bases, 16 bases remained unmatched.

The J gene is TRBJ2-1, the V gene TRBV7-8; a possible D gene is TRBD2 (7 bases). Trimming removed 5 bases from V and 4 bases from J, with 15 bases in between. CDR3 length: 15 residues. Looked up from germline, CDR1 is SGHVS and CDR2 is FQNEAQ. The CDR3 DNA reads as TGTGCCAGCAGCCCCGGGGGCGGGAGTTACAATGAGCAGTTCTTC. Its protein is CASSPGGGSYNEQFF.

The chain combines TRBV30 with TRBJ2-2; D not certain. The germline V gene has CDR1 GTSNPN and CDR2 SVGIG (reference sequence). This CDR3 has 14 residues. V was cut by 0 bases and J by 2 bases, with 7 bases left in between. CDR3 sequence reads: CAWSVQVNTGELFF. The DNA of the CDR3 is TGTGCCTGGAGTGTACAAGTTAACACCGGGGAGCTGTTTTTT.

The rearrangement joins TRBV5-4 to TRBJ2-1, with TRBD2 matching over 10 bases. Germline CDR1 is SGHNT and CDR2 is YYREEE (reference sequence). This CDR3 contains 15 residues. Trimming at V came to 3 bases and at J to 4 bases, leaving 4 bases not matched to a gene. The CDR3 protein is CASSYRLAGYNEQFF. CDR3 coding DNA: TGTGCCAGCAGCTACCGACTAGCGGGTTACAATGAGCAGTTCTTC.

The chain uses TRBV13 and TRBJ1-6; D gene uncertain. The CDR3 runs 13 residues. Germline V gene lookup returns CDR1 PRHDT and CDR2 FYEKMQ (reference sequence). Trimming took off 5 bases at V and 5 bases at J, with 7 bases between the two ends. The CDR3 reads CASSRGNNSPLHF. The CDR3 DNA is TGTGCCAGCAGCAGAGGGAATAATTCACCCCTCCACTTT. The variable domain in full, completed from reference TRBV13 and TRBJ1-6, reads AAGVIQSPRHLIKEKRETATLKCYPIPRHDTVYWYQQGPGQDPQFLISFYEKMQSDKGSIPDRFSAQQFSDYHSELNMSSLELGDSALYFCASSRGNNSPLHFGNGTRLTVT.

Only a few counts were recorded for this clone. The gene calls are TRBV15 and TRBJ2-3; D is possibly TRBD2 (6 bases). CDR1 LNHNV and CDR2 YYDKDF come from the germline V gene (reference sequence). This CDR3 contains 13 residues. Trimming took off 2 bases at V and 6 bases at J, with 9 bases between the two ends. The CDR3 sequence: CATSRRRGDTQYF. CDR3 nucleotide sequence: TGTGCCACCAGCAGACGTCGGGGGGATACGCAGTATTTT.

This chain uses TRBV12-5 with TRBJ1-4, with D perhaps TRBD1 (5 bases). This CDR3 is 14 amino acids long. The V gene's germline CDR1 is LGHNT and CDR2 FRNRAP. V shed 6 bases and J shed 6 bases, with 14 bases lying between them. The CDR3 DNA is TGTGCTAGTGGCGGGGGAGTGAAAGATGAAAAACTGTTTTTT. It encodes CASGGGVKDEKLFF.

J is TRBJ2-1 and V is TRBV5-4; 9 bases are a match to TRBD2. V shed 4 bases and J 9 bases; nucleotides not matched to a gene: 11. This CDR3 contains 15 residues. The V gene's germline CDR1 is SGHNT and CDR2 YYREEE (reference sequence). This CDR3 reads CASSPVPAGGLEQFF. For the CDR3, the DNA is TGTGCCAGCAGCCCTGTTCCCGCGGGAGGGCTTGAGCAGTTCTTC.